This entry lists 21 T cell receptor beta chains sequenced from one sample in a study of shared clonotypes between healthy human individuals. Clones were sequenced by immunoSEQ multiplex PCR, and TCRdb holds only the in-frame ones, with some missing. The sample has roughly 1 million clones, 70% to 80% seen once. The material sequenced was memory CD4+ T cells sorted from blood. The subset was: CD45RA-negative fraction. These receptors all come from a young man in good health.

CDR3: CASSTWTSTLFF. CDR3 nucleotide sequence: TGTGCCAGCAGTACCTGGACTAGTACCCTGTTCTTC. J is TRBJ2-1 and V is TRBV6-6; TRBD2 agrees at 7 bases. Germline-derived CDR1 and CDR2 are MNHNY and SVGAGI (reference sequence). With 5 bases clipped from V and 15 bases from J, the junction kept 10 bases outside the gene matches. This CDR3 is built from 12 residues.

This clone occurred many times. V usage is TRBV5-6 and J usage is TRBJ2-1; D uncertain. Germline CDR1 is SGHDT and CDR2 is YYEEEE. The ends were cut back, 0 bases at V and 10 bases at J, with 14 bases in the middle. This CDR3 contains 14 residues. The DNA of the CDR3 is TGTGCCAGCAGCTTGGGGTCCCCGGCTATGGAGCAGTTCTTC. This sequence encodes CASSLGSPAMEQFF.

This clone was seen only a few times. The chain joins TRBV5-8 to TRBJ2-4, with D possibly being TRBD1 or TRBD2 (5 bases each). V was trimmed by 0 bases and J by 8 bases, leaving 6 bases between them. There are 12 residues in the CDR3. Germline-derived CDR1 and CDR2 are SGHTS and YDEGEE. The CDR3 bases are TGTGCCAGCAGCTTGGGAGGGGACATTCAGTACTTC. Its protein is CASSLGGDIQYF.

The genes are TRBV28 and TRBJ2-7, with D possibly being TRBD2 (7 bases). The CDR3 is made up of 15 amino acids. Trimming removed 6 bases from V and 2 bases from J, with 17 bases in between. In germline, CDR1 is MDHEN, CDR2 SYDVKM. As DNA, the CDR3 is TGTGCCAGCAGATCGCGGGGGCGTAAGGCCTACGAGCAGTACTTC. It encodes CASRSRGRKAYEQYF. Using reference TRBV28 and TRBJ2-7 for the parts outside the CDR3, the full variable domain is DVKVTQSSRYLVKRTGEKVFLECVQDMDHENMFWYRQDPGLGLRLIYFSYDVKMKEKGDIPEGYSVSREKKERFSLILESASTNQTSMYLCASRSRGRKAYEQYFGPGTRLTVT.

This sequence joins TRBV2 and TRBJ1-1; TRBD1 matches 9 bases. The CDR3 is made up of 14 amino acids. V was clipped by 8 bases and J by 0 bases; unmatched bases: 4. Germline CDR1 SNHLY, CDR2 FYNNEI. The CDR3 DNA reads TGTGCCAGCGGGACAGGGATAATGAACACTGAAGCTTTCTTT. This encodes CASGTGIMNTEAFF. The variable domain in full, with the rest retrieved from reference TRBV2 and TRBJ1-1, is EPEVTQTPSHQVTQMGQEVILRCVPISNHLYFYWYRQILGQKVEFLVSFYNNEISEKSEIFDDQFSVERPDGSNFTLKIRSTKLEDSAMYFCASGTGIMNTEAFFGQGTRLTVV.

This clone was seen only once. The chain employs TRBV10-3 and TRBJ2-7, with TRBD1 identical over 12 bases. CDR1 and CDR2 (germline): ENHRY, SYGVKD. After removal of 7 bases from V and 6 bases from J, the junction contained 10 bases not matched to a gene. This CDR3 comprises 15 residues. The CDR3 DNA follows: TGTGCCATCACCGAGGGACAGGGGGCCTTCTCCGAGCAGTACTTC. This translates into CAITEGQGAFSEQYF.

The gene calls are TRBV6-6 and TRBJ2-1; D unclear. Trimming shortened V by 4 bases and J by 9 bases, and 13 bases separated the two germline ends. CDR1 and CDR2 (germline): MNHNY, SVGAGI (reference sequence). The CDR3 loop spans 13 amino acids. CDR3 nucleotides: TGTGCCAGCAGTTCCCAGACTCTCCCTGAGCAGTTCTTC. Encoded protein: CASSSQTLPEQFF.

V gene TRBV13 combines with J gene TRBJ2-2; D unresolved. CDR1 is PRHDT, CDR2 FYEKMQ, per germline (reference sequence). This CDR3 contains 15 residues. Trimming removed 5 bases at V and 0 bases at J, with 10 bases between. The CDR3: CASSRRLSNTGELFF. As DNA, the CDR3 is TGTGCCAGCAGCCGCCGACTTTCGAACACCGGGGAGCTGTTTTTT.

The V gene is TRBV5-1, the J gene TRBJ2-7; tentative D call: TRBD1 (6 bases). V lost 2 bases and J 1 base, leaving 10 bases between the germline ends. Germline CDR1 is SGHRS and CDR2 is YFSETQ. This CDR3 contains 14 residues. CDR3 protein: CASSLLDSSYEQYF. CDR3 nucleotide sequence: TGCGCCAGCAGCTTACTGGACAGTTCCTACGAGCAGTACTTC.

The chain combines TRBV18 with TRBJ2-2; D uncertain. Germline V lookup: CDR1 KGHSH, CDR2 LQKENI. The CDR3 covers 14 residues. Trimming cost V 3 bases and J 0 bases, with 5 bases left between them. The CDR3: CASSPVTNTGELFF. The CDR3 coding sequence is TGTGCCAGCTCACCGGTAACGAACACCGGGGAGCTGTTTTTT.

The chain carries TRBV29-1 and TRBJ1-1; D possibly corresponds to TRBD1 (5 bases). Germline V gene lookup returns CDR1 SQVTM and CDR2 ANQGSEA. The length of the CDR3 is 12 residues. Between the trimmed V and J ends, which lost 5 bases and 3 bases, there was a span of 10 bases. CDR3 DNA: TGCAGCGTTAGTCGGGGGGACACTGAAGCTTTCTTT. This sequence encodes CSVSRGDTEAFF.

The CDR3 protein is CASSHHSGGSGQKETQYF. The CDR3 coding sequence is TGTGCCAGCAGCCACCATTCCGGGGGATCGGGACAGAAAGAGACCCAGTACTTC. The chain is built from TRBV14 and TRBJ2-5; tentatively, D is TRBD1 (7 bases). The V end was cut by 3 bases, the J end by 3 bases, with 23 bases between. There are 18 residues in the CDR3. Germline V gene data show CDR1 as SGHDN and CDR2 as FVKESK.

The CDR3 sequence is CASSPMKADNYGYTF. In DNA, the CDR3 is TGTGCCAGCAGTCCCATGAAGGCAGATAACTATGGCTACACCTTC. The chain joins TRBV27 to TRBJ1-2; no firm D call. V gave up 5 bases and J gave up 1 base, with 14 bases separating them. The CDR3 covers 15 residues. Germline V gene data show CDR1 as MNHEY and CDR2 as SMNVEV (reference sequence).

V is TRBV11-2 and J is TRBJ1-4; TRBD1 might be the D (5 bases). CDR1 and CDR2 (germline): SGHAT, FQNNGV. This CDR3 is 16 amino acids long. The germline V and J ends were trimmed by 1 base and 8 bases, with 17 bases remaining between them. DNA of the CDR3: TGTGCCAGCAGCTTAGCGGGAGGGGCGGAATGGGAAAAACTGTTTTTT. Protein: CASSLAGGAEWEKLFF.

For this clone: Additional DNA sequences in this sample encode the identical CDR3. The V gene is TRBV28, the J gene TRBJ1-5, with 7 bases that match TRBD1. V shed 2 bases and J 4 bases; nucleotides not matched to a gene: 2. The CDR3 covers 14 residues. Germline-derived CDR1 and CDR2 are MDHEN and SYDVKM. The CDR3 region is CASSLRQGNQPQHF. Written as DNA, the CDR3 is TGTGCCAGCAGTTTACGACAGGGTAATCAGCCCCAGCATTTT.

The genes are TRBV7-2 and TRBJ1-5; 7 bases fit TRBD1. CDR1 SGHTA and CDR2 FQGNSA come from the germline V gene. The CDR3 length is 17 residues. V lost 4 bases to trimming and J lost 0 bases; unmatched junction nucleotides: 9. The CDR3 DNA reads TGTGCCAGCAGCTCCAGCCCGGGACAGTATAGCAATCAGCCCCAGCATTTT. Translated: CASSSSPGQYSNQPQHF.

The rearrangement uses TRBV7-3 and TRBJ2-2, with a tentative D call TRBD2 (5 bases). Trimming cost V 5 bases and J 1 base, with 14 bases left between them. This CDR3 has 16 amino acids. In germline, CDR1 is SGHTA, CDR2 FQGTGA. The CDR3 DNA sequence: TGTGCCAGCAGCAAGGAGGCGGGTCGGAACACCGGGGAGCTGTTTTTT. Protein product: CASSKEAGRNTGELFF.

The CDR3 loop reads CASSGLGSNQPQHF. Here the CDR3 DNA reads TGTGCCAGCAGCGGCCTAGGAAGCAATCAGCCCCAGCATTTT. The V and J genes are TRBV6-1 and TRBJ1-5; unclear D gene. The CDR3 has 14 amino acids. In germline, CDR1 is MNHNS, CDR2 SASEGT. Trimming removed 6 bases from V and 1 base from J, with 10 bases in between.

This chain connects TRBV19 to TRBJ2-3; D possibly matches TRBD1 or TRBD2 (6 bases each). The V gene's germline CDR1 is LNHDA and CDR2 SQIVND (reference sequence). V dropped 6 bases and J dropped 1 base, with 20 bases sitting between them. The CDR3 has 17 amino acids. The CDR3 sequence is CASRRLFPGARTDTQYF. The DNA of the CDR3 is TGTGCCAGTAGGCGACTATTTCCGGGGGCTCGCACAGATACGCAGTATTTT.

This clone was seen a few times. This sequence joins TRBV9 and TRBJ1-6; D is unresolved. Germline loops: CDR1 SGDLS, CDR2 YYNGEE. The CDR3 length is 14 residues. V was clipped by 1 base and J by 8 bases, with 10 bases between them. CDR3 nucleotide sequence: TGTGCCAGCAGCGTATATTTTCGAGATTCACCCCTCCACTTT. This codes for CASSVYFRDSPLHF.

V usage is TRBV5-1 and J usage is TRBJ2-7; D unresolved. CDR1 is SGHRS and CDR2 is YFSETQ in the germline V gene. The CDR3 loop spans 15 amino acids. V lost 4 bases, J lost 3 bases, and 17 bases lay in between. Here the CDR3 reads CASSPNPVVGYEQYF. CDR3 DNA sequence: TGCGCCAGCAGCCCAAACCCCGTAGTCGGCTACGAGCAGTACTTC.